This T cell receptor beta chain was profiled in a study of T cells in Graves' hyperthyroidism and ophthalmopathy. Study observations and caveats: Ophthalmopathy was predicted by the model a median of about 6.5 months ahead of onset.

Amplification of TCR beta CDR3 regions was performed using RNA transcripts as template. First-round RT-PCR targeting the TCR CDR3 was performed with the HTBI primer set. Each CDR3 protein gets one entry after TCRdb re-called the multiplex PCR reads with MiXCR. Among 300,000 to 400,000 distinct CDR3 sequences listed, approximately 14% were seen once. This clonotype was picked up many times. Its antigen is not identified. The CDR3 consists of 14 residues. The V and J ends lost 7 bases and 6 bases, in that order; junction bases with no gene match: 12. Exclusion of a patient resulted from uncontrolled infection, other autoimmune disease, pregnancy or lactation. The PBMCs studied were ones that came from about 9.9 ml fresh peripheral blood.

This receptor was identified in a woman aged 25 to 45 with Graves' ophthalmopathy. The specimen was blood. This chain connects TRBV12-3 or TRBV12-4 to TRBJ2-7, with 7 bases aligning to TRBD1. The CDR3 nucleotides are TGTGCCAGCACCCCACAGGGGAAACGATCCGAGCAGTACTTC. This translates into CASTPQGKRSEQYF.